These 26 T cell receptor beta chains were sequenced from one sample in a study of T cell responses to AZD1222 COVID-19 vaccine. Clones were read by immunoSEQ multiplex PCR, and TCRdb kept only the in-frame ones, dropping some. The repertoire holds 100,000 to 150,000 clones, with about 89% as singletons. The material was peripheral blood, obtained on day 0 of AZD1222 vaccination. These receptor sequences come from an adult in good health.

The CDR3 DNA reads as TGTGCCAGCAGTATCCATAGCGGGAGCCCCGGGGAGCTGTTTTTT. This gives the protein CASSIHSGSPGELFF. The V call is TRBV6-5, the J call TRBJ2-2; 9 bases fit TRBD2. Germline V gene lookup returns CDR1 MNHEY and CDR2 SVGAGI. The CDR3 sequence is 15 residues long. V shed 5 bases and J 6 bases; nucleotides not matched to a gene: 7.

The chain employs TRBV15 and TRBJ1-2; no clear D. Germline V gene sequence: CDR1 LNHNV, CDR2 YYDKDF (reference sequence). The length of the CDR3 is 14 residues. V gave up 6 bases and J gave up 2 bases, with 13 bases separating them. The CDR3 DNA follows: TGTGCCACCAGTACATTGACGGGAAACTATGGCTACACCTTC. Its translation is CATSTLTGNYGYTF. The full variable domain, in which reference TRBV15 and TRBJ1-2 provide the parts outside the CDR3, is DAMVIQNPRYQVTQFGKPVTLSCSQTLNHNVMYWYQQKSSQAPKLLFHYYDKDFNNEADTPDNFQSRRPNTSFCFLDIRSPGLGDTAMYLCATSTLTGNYGYTFGSGTRLTVV.

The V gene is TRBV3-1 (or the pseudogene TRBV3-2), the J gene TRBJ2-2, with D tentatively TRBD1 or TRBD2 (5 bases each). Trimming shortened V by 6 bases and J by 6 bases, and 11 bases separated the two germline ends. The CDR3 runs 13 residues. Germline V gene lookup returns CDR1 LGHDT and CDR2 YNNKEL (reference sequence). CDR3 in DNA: TGTGCCAGCAGTTGGGACCCATCCGGGGAGCTGTTTTTT. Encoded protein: CASSWDPSGELFF.

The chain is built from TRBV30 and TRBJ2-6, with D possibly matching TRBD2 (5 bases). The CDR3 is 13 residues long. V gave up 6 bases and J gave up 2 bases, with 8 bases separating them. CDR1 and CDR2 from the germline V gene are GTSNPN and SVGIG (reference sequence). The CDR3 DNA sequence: TGTGCCTGTCAGAGGGCTGGGGCCAACGTCCTGACTTTC. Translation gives CACQRAGANVLTF.

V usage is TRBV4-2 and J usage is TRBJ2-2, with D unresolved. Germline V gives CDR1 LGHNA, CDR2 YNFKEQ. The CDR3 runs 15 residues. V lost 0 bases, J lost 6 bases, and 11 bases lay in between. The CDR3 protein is CASSQDLRVSGELFF. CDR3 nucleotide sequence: TGTGCCAGCAGCCAAGATCTAAGGGTTTCCGGGGAGCTGTTTTTT.

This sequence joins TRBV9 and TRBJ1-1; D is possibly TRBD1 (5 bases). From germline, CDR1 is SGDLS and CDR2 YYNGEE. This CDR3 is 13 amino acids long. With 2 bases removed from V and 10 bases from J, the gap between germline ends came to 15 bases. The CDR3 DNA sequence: TGTGCCAGCAGCGTGGAGGGGCAGAGCGGAGCTTTCTTT. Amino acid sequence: CASSVEGQSGAFF.

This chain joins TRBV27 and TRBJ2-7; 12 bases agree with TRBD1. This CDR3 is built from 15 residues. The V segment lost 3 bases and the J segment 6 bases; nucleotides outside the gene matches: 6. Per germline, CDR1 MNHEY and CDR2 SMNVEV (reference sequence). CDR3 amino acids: CASSLWGTGGLEQYF. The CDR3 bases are TGTGCCAGCAGTTTGTGGGGGACAGGGGGCCTCGAGCAGTACTTC.

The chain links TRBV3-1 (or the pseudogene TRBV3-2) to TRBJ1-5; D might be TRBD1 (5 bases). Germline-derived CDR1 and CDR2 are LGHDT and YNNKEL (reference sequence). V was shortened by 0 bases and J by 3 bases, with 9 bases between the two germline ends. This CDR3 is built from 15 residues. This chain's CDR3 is CASSQEPGINQPQHF. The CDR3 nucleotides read TGTGCCAGCAGCCAAGAACCAGGGATCAATCAGCCCCAGCATTTT.

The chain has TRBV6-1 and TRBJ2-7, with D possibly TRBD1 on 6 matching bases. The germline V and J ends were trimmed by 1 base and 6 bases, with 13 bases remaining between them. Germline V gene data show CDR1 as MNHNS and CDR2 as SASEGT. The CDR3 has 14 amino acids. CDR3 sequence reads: CASSEETGLGEQYF. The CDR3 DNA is TGTGCCAGCAGTGAAGAGACAGGTCTTGGCGAGCAGTACTTC.

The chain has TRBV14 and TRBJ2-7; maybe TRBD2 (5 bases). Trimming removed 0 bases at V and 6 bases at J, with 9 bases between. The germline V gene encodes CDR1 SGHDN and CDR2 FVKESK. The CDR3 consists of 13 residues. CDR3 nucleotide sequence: TGTGCCAGCAGCCAAGATATCAGCGGCGAGCAGTACTTC. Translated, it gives CASSQDISGEQYF.

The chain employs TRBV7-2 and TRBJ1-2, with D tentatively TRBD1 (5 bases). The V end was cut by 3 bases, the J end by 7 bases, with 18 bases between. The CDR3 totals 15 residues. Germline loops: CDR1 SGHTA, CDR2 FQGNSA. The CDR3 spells CASSLKHGAQGGYTF. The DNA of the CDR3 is TGTGCCAGCAGCTTGAAACACGGGGCCCAAGGTGGCTACACCTTC.

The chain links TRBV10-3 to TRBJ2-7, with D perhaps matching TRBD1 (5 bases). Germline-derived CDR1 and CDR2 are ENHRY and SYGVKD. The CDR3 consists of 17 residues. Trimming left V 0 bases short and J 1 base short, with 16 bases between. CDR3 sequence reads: CAISESDKGPSSYEQYF. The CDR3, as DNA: TGTGCCATCAGTGAGTCGGACAAGGGGCCCTCATCCTACGAGCAGTACTTC.

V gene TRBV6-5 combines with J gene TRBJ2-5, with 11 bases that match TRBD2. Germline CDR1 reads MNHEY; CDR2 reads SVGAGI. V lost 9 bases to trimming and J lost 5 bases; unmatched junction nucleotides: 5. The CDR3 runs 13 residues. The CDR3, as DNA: TGTGCCAGTACTAGCGGGAGCTGGGAGACCCAGTACTTC. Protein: CASTSGSWETQYF.

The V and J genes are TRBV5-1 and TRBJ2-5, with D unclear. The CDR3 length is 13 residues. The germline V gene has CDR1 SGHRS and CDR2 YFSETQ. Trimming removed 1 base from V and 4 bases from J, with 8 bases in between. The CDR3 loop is CASSLWPRETQYF. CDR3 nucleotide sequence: TGCGCCAGCAGCTTGTGGCCGCGAGAGACCCAGTACTTC.

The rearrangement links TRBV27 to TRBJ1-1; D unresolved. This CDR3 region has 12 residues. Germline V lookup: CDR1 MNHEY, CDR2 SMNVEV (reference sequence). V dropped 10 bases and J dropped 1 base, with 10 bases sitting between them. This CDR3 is CATSDSNTEAFF. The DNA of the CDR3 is TGTGCCACCTCGGATTCGAACACTGAAGCTTTCTTT.

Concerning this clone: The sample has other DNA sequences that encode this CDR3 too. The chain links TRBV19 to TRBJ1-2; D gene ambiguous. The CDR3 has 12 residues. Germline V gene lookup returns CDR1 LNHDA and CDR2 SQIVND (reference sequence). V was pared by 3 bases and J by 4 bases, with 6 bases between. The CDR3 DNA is TGTGCCAGTAGTATTTCAGTCTATGGCTACACCTTC. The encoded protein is CASSISVYGYTF.

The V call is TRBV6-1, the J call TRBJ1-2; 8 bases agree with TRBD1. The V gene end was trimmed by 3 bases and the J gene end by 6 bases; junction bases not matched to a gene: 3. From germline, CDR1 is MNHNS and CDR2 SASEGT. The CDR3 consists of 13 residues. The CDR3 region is CASSEDRVHGYTF. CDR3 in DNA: TGTGCCAGCAGTGAGGACAGGGTGCATGGCTACACCTTC.

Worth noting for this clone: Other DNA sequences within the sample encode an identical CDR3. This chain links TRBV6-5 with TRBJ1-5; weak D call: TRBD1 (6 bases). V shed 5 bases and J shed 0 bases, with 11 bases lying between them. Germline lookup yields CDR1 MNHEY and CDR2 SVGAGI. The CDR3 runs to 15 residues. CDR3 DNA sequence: TGTGCCAGCAGTCCTCGAGGGGGTAGCAATCAGCCCCAGCATTTT. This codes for CASSPRGGSNQPQHF.

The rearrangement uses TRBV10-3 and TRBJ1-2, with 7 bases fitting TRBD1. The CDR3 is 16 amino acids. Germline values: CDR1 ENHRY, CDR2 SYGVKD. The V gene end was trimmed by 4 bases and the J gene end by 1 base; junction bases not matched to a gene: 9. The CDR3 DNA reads TGTGCCATCAGTGGGGCCGGGACAGTGGTTAACTATGGCTACACCTTC. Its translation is CAISGAGTVVNYGYTF.

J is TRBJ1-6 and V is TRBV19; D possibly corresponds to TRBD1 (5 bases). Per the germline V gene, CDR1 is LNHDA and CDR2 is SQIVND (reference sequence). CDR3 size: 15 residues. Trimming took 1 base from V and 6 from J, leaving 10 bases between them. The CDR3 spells CASSIVPGGNSPLHF. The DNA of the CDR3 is TGTGCCAGTAGTATAGTCCCTGGGGGTAATTCACCCCTCCACTTT. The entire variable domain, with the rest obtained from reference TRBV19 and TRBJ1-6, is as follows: DGGITQSPKYLFRKEGQNVTLSCEQNLNHDAMYWYRQDPGQGLRLIYYSQIVNDFQKGDIAEGYSVSREKKESFPLTVTSAQKNPTAFYLCASSIVPGGNSPLHFGNGTRLTVT.

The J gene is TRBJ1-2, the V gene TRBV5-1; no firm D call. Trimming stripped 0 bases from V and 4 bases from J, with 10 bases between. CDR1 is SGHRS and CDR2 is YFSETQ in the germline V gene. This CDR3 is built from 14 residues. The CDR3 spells CASSLEPNFYGYTF. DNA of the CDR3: TGCGCCAGCAGCTTGGAGCCCAACTTCTATGGCTACACCTTC.

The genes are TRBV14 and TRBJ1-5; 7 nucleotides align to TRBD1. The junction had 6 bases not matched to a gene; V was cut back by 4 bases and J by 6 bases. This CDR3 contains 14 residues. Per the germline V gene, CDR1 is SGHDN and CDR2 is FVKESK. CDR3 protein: CASSPTGSGQPQHF. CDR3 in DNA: TGTGCCAGCAGCCCGACAGGGTCGGGTCAGCCCCAGCATTTT. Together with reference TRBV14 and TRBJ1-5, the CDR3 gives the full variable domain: EAGVTQFPSHSVIEKGQTVTLRCDPISGHDNLYWYRRVMGKEIKFLLHFVKESKQDESGMPNNRFLAERTGGTYSTLKVQPAELEDSGVYFCASSPTGSGQPQHFGDGTRLSIL.

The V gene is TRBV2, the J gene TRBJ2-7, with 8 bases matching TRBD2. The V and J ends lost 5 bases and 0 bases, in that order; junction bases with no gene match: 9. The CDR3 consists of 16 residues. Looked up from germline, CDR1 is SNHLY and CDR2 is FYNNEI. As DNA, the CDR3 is TGTGCCAGCAGTACCAGACTAGCGTCGAGCTCCTACGAGCAGTACTTC. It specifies CASSTRLASSSYEQYF.

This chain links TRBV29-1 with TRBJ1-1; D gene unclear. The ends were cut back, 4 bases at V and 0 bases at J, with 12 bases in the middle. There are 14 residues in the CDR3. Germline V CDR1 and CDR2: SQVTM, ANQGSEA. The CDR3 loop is CSVGTALMNTEAFF. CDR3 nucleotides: TGCAGCGTTGGCACAGCCTTAATGAACACTGAAGCTTTCTTT.

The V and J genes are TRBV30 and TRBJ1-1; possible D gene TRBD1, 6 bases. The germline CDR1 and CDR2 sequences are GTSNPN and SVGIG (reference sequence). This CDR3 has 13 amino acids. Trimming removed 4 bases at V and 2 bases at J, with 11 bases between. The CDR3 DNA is TGTGCCTGGAAGGTCAGGGGAAACACTGAAGCTTTCTTT. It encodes CAWKVRGNTEAFF.

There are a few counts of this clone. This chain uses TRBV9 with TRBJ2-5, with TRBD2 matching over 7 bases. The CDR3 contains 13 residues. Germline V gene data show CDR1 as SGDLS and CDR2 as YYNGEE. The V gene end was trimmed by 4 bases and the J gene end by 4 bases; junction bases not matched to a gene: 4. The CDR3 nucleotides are TGTGCCAGCAGCACGTCGGGGGGAGAGACCCAGTACTTC. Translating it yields CASSTSGGETQYF.